Presented here are 24 T cell receptor beta chains from one specimen sequenced in a study of OX40 agonist ivuxolimab in advanced cancers. Method: immunoSEQ multiplex PCR; TCRdb's copy keeps in-frame clones and lacks some. Here the sample spans approximately 54,000 clones, approximately 90% being singletons. Here the sequenced sample was CD4+ or CD8+ T cells sorted from blood, taken in a trial of the OX40 agonist ivuxolimab. The receptors originated from an adult with an advanced solid tumor such as melanoma, head and neck, liver or kidney cancer.

The chain links TRBV28 to TRBJ2-5, with 9 bases aligning to TRBD2. The CDR3 is 20 amino acids. CDR1 is MDHEN, CDR2 SYDVKM, per germline. V shed 8 bases, J shed 2 bases, and the junction held 24 bases outside the gene matches. The CDR3 DNA follows: TGTGCCAGCGATACACAGGAAGGTAAAATTAGCGGGAGCTCTCAAGAGACCCAGTACTTC. Translation: CASDTQEGKISGSSQETQYF.

This clone was found once. The rearrangement links TRBV29-1 to TRBJ2-7, with D possibly being TRBD1 (5 bases). CDR1 and CDR2 from the germline V gene are SQVTM and ANQGSEA. CDR3 length: 11 amino acids. V lost 7 bases and J 3 bases, leaving 10 bases between the germline ends. The CDR3 coding sequence is TGCAGCGGCTCCCAGGGCTACGAGCAGTACTTC. Residues: CSGSQGYEQYF.

The chain links TRBV5-1 to TRBJ1-6, with D unclear. V dropped 0 bases and J dropped 7 bases, with 11 bases sitting between them. This CDR3 has 15 residues. In germline, CDR1 is SGHRS, CDR2 YFSETQ. The CDR3 protein is CASSLGGLRNSPLHF. The CDR3 coding sequence is TGCGCCAGCAGCTTGGGAGGGCTGCGGAATTCACCCCTCCACTTT.

The rearrangement links TRBV6-5 to TRBJ2-7, with TRBD1 as a possible D gene (6 bases). This CDR3 is built from 16 residues. CDR1 MNHEY and CDR2 SVGAGI come from the germline V gene. With 4 bases removed from V and 2 bases from J, the gap between germline ends came to 18 bases. The CDR3 DNA sequence: TGTGCCAGCAGTTCCAAATCCGGGACACTTACCTACGAGCAGTACTTC. It translates to CASSSKSGTLTYEQYF.

The count of this clone is one. The chain combines TRBV2 with TRBJ1-5; no clear D gene. Trimming removed 6 bases at V and 6 bases at J, with 15 bases between. Germline loops: CDR1 SNHLY, CDR2 FYNNEI. CDR3 length equals 14 residues. The CDR3 nucleotides are TGTGCCAGCAGGGTCGGCGGGGAGGGTCAGCCCCAGCATTTT. It translates to CASRVGGEGQPQHF.

This clone was observed once. The rearrangement joins TRBV9 to TRBJ2-1; the match to TRBD1 covers 9 bases. Trimming took 0 bases from V and 0 from J; bases not matched to a gene: 10. The CDR3 spans 19 residues. Germline V gives CDR1 SGDLS, CDR2 YYNGEE. The CDR3 nucleotides are TGTGCCAGCAGCGTAGCTACGAGGGGGACAGGGAGCTCCTACAATGAGCAGTTCTTC. Encoded protein: CASSVATRGTGSSYNEQFF.

The chain combines TRBV7-3 with TRBJ2-5; 7 nucleotides align to TRBD1. CDR3 length: 13 residues. CDR1 and CDR2 from the germline V gene are SGHTA and FQGTGA. With 5 bases clipped from V and 3 bases from J, the junction kept 3 bases outside the gene matches. The DNA for the CDR3 is TGTGCCAGCAGCGCAACAGGGGAAGAGACCCAGTACTTC. Encoded protein: CASSATGEETQYF.

J is TRBJ2-5 and V is TRBV7-9; D uncertain. The DNA end lines up better with TRBJ2-7; the J call may be wrong. The CDR3 sequence is 12 residues long. CDR1 is SEHNR and CDR2 is FQNEAQ in the germline V gene (reference sequence). The CDR3 reads CASSLVAYEQYF. The CDR3 DNA sequence: TGTGCCAGCAGCTTAGTCGCCTACGAGCAGTACTTC.

The gene calls are TRBV10-3 and TRBJ2-3; D is ambiguous. The CDR3 is 14 amino acids. Trimming left V 5 bases short and J 4 bases short, with 13 bases between. Germline CDR1 is ENHRY and CDR2 is SYGVKD. The chain's CDR3 is CAISPTPDADTQYF. CDR3 coding DNA: TGTGCCATCAGTCCGACCCCCGACGCAGATACGCAGTATTTT.

The chain is built from TRBV18 and TRBJ1-1, with TRBD1 identical over 7 bases. Losses at the gene ends were 9 bases for V and 1 base for J; bases not matched to a gene: 5. Germline-derived CDR1 and CDR2 are KGHSH and LQKENI. The CDR3 length is 13 residues. The CDR3 protein is CASTGQANTEAFF. As DNA, the CDR3 is TGTGCCAGTACCGGACAGGCGAACACTGAAGCTTTCTTT.

This clone appeared a single time. The CDR3 nucleotides read TGTGCCAGCAGCTTGTTCGGCGGGAACTACTACGAGCAGTACTTC. Protein: CASSLFGGNYYEQYF. J is TRBJ2-7 and V is TRBV5-4, with D possibly matching TRBD2 (6 bases). Germline V gene data show CDR1 as SGHNT and CDR2 as YYREEE (reference sequence). The CDR3 consists of 15 residues. With 1 base removed from V and 3 bases from J, the gap between germline ends came to 14 bases. Variable domain in full (rest from reference TRBV5-4 and TRBJ2-7): ETGVTQSPTHLIKTRGQQVTLRCSSQSGHNTVSWYQQALGQGPQFIFQYYREEENGRGNFPPRFSGLQFPNYSSELNVNALELDDSALYLCASSLFGGNYYEQYFGPGTRLTVT.

The V and J genes are TRBV6-5 and TRBJ2-1; 9 bases match TRBD2. Trimming took 2 bases from V and 8 from J; bases not matched to a gene: 7. The CDR3 has 15 residues. From germline, CDR1 is MNHEY and CDR2 SVGAGI. The CDR3 reads CASSYRLAGYDEQFF. The CDR3 DNA sequence: TGTGCCAGCAGTTACCGCCTAGCGGGGTACGATGAGCAGTTCTTC.

The J gene is TRBJ1-2, the V gene TRBV19; 7 bases fit TRBD1. The CDR3 extends over 17 amino acids. With 0 bases clipped from V and 0 bases from J, the junction kept 7 bases outside the gene matches. The germline V gene has CDR1 LNHDA and CDR2 SQIVND (reference sequence). In nucleotides, the CDR3 is TGTGCCAGTAGTATAGAAGGGGGCGCGATAGCTAACTATGGCTACACCTTC. This encodes CASSIEGGAIANYGYTF.

The chain couples TRBV18 to TRBJ1-1; 7 bases line up with TRBD1. This CDR3 has 12 residues. V lost 10 bases, J lost 5 bases, and 7 bases stayed unmatched. From germline, CDR1 is KGHSH and CDR2 LQKENI. The CDR3 sequence: CATGSGGTEAFF. The DNA of the CDR3 is TGTGCCACCGGCTCAGGGGGAACTGAAGCTTTCTTT. Filled out from reference TRBV18 and TRBJ1-1, the complete variable domain reads NAGVMQNPRHLVRRRGQEARLRCSPMKGHSHVYWYRQLPEEGLKFMVYLQKENIIDESGMPKERFSAEFPKEGPSILRIQQVVRGDSAAYFCATGSGGTEAFFGQGTRLTVV.

V is TRBV2 and J is TRBJ1-1, with TRBD1 identical over 7 bases. This CDR3 has 15 amino acids. Unmatched junction bases numbered 8, after V lost 7 bases and J lost 0 bases. CDR1 and CDR2 from the germline V gene are SNHLY and FYNNEI. The CDR3 sequence is CASTPQGGLNTEAFF. CDR3 in DNA: TGTGCCAGCACCCCCCAAGGGGGCTTGAACACTGAAGCTTTCTTT.

CDR3 sequence reads: CASSFRDRGNYGYTF. The CDR3 DNA reads as TGTGCCAGCAGTTTTAGGGACAGAGGGAACTATGGCTACACCTTC. This chain links TRBV28 with TRBJ1-2, with 7 bases that match TRBD1. Germline V gives CDR1 MDHEN, CDR2 SYDVKM. Losses at the gene ends were 3 bases for V and 2 bases for J; bases not matched to a gene: 6. The length of the CDR3 is 15 residues.

The chain has TRBV5-1 and TRBJ2-5; 8 bases line up with TRBD1. The CDR3 spans 14 residues. V trimming: 1 base; J trimming: 5 bases; junction bases outside the gene matches: 4. Germline V gene lookup returns CDR1 SGHRS and CDR2 YFSETQ. The CDR3 reads CASSLRQGAETQYF. For the CDR3, the DNA is TGCGCCAGCAGCTTGCGTCAGGGGGCTGAGACCCAGTACTTC.

The chain carries TRBV19 and TRBJ1-4; D is unresolved. The CDR3 totals 14 residues. V was clipped by 5 bases and J by 8 bases, with 15 bases between them. The germline V gene encodes CDR1 LNHDA and CDR2 SQIVND (reference sequence). The CDR3 loop is CASSDYPAGEKLFF. DNA of the CDR3: TGTGCCAGTAGTGATTACCCGGCGGGAGAAAAACTGTTTTTT.

The chain links TRBV6-5 to TRBJ1-6; D gene uncertain. This CDR3 contains 14 residues. The germline V and J ends were trimmed by 0 bases and 10 bases, with 10 bases remaining between them. Germline V gene lookup returns CDR1 MNHEY and CDR2 SVGAGI. CDR3 sequence reads: CASSYSHGSSPLHF. The CDR3 region has the DNA TGTGCCAGCAGTTACTCACACGGGTCGTCACCCCTCCACTTT.

The J gene is TRBJ2-5, the V gene TRBV20-1; D is unresolved. With 2 bases removed from V and 5 bases from J, the gap between germline ends came to 6 bases. Germline V gives CDR1 DFQATT, CDR2 SNEGSKA (reference sequence). The CDR3 is 11 residues long. The CDR3 DNA reads TGCAGTGCTAGAAGCCGGGAGACCCAGTACTTC. This codes for CSARSRETQYF.

The chain joins TRBV6-1 to TRBJ1-1; 10 bases map to TRBD1. Germline values: CDR1 MNHNS, CDR2 SASEGT. With V trimmed by 7 bases and J by 4 bases, 9 bases remained unmatched. The CDR3 has 15 residues. The DNA for the CDR3 is TGTGCCAGCACTTATGCCGGGACAGGGGCCACTGAAGCTTTCTTT. It translates to CASTYAGTGATEAFF.

CDR3 nucleotides: TGTGCCAGCAGGTTACAGGGGGTCCCTTACGAGCAGTACTTC. This translates into CASRLQGVPYEQYF. The V and J genes are TRBV27 and TRBJ2-7; 8 nucleotides match TRBD1. CDR3 size: 14 residues. Looked up from germline, CDR1 is MNHEY and CDR2 is SMNVEV (reference sequence). The ends lost 6 bases at V and 4 bases at J; junction bases unmatched: 8.

This chain links TRBV5-1 with TRBJ2-7; 12 positions agree with TRBD2. Trimming at V came to 0 bases and at J to 6 bases, leaving 1 base not matched to a gene. This CDR3 is 14 amino acids long. Per germline, CDR1 SGHRS and CDR2 YFSETQ. This CDR3 reads CASSLVGLAGEQYF. Here the CDR3 DNA reads TGCGCCAGCAGCTTGGTGGGACTAGCGGGCGAGCAGTACTTC. Full variable domain (remainder filled in from reference TRBV5-1 and TRBJ2-7): KAGVTQTPRYLIKTRGQQVTLSCSPISGHRSVSWYQQTPGQGLQFLFEYFSETQRNKGNFPGRFSGRQFSNSRSEMNVSTLELGDSALYLCASSLVGLAGEQYFGPGTRLTVT.

The chain couples TRBV5-1 to TRBJ2-7; D unclear. V dropped 0 bases and J dropped 3 bases, with 4 bases sitting between them. The germline gives CDR1 SGHRS, CDR2 YFSETQ. This CDR3 spans 12 amino acids. For the CDR3, the DNA is TGCGCCAGCAGCTTGGGGGTCTACGAGCAGTACTTC. Protein: CASSLGVYEQYF.